This entry is about one TCR beta chain. CDR3 length: 16 amino acids. In the original processing: Amplifying reference gene primers gave estimates of nucleated cell counts. Some clones are missing from TCRdb's copy, which holds only in-frame ones; the method was immunoSEQ multiplex PCR. The DNA was the basis for D and trimming; V, J and clone size are from that table. This table has about 230,000 clones, approximately 82% appearing once. This sample was taken from a study of blood T cell repertoires in COVID-19. Study-wide context: Spain, Italy and the United States supplied samples that represented acute and convalescent COVID-19. In each case, the material was cDNA or gDNA derived from T cells, B-cell-depleted T cells, or PBMCs.

The sequence was obtained from a man aged 35-49 years who had recovered from COVID-19. The gene calls are TRBV21-1 and TRBJ2-3; no DNA check was done on the table's D call, TRBD2. TRBV21-1 is a documented pseudogene. The sequenced sample consisted of peripheral blood. CDR3 DNA: TGTGCCAGCACCAAAATAGCGGGGGGAAATACAGATACGCAGTATTTT. Protein: CASTKIAGGNTDTQYF.